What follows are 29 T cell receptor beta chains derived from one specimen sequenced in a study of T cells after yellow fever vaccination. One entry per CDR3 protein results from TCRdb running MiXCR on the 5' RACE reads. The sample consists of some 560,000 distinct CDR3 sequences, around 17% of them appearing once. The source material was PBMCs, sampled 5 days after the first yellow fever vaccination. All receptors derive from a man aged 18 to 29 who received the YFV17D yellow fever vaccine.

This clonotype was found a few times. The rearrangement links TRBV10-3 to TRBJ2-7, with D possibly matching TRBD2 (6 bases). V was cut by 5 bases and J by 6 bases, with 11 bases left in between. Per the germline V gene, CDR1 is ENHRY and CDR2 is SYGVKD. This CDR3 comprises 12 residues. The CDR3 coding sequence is TGTGCCATCAGTACCTCCGGGGGCGAGCAGTACTTC. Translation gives CAISTSGGEQYF.

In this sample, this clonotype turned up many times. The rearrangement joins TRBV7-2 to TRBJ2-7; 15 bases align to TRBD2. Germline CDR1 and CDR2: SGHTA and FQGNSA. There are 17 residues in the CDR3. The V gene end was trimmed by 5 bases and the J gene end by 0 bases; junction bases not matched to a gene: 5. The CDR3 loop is CASSRTSGGASSYEQYF. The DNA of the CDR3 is TGTGCCAGCAGCAGGACTAGCGGGGGGGCAAGCTCCTACGAGCAGTACTTC.

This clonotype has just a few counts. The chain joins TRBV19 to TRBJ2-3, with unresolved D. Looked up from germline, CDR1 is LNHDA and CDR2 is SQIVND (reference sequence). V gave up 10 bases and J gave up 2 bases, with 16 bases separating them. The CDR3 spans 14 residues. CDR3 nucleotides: TGTGCCACCCTCGACGGAAGTTCCACAGATACGCAGTATTTT. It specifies CATLDGSSTDTQYF.

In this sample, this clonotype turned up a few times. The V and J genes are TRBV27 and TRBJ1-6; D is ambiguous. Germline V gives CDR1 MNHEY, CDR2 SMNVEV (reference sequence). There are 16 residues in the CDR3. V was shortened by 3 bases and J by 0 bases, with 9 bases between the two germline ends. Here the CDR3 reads CASSFGRTSYNSPLHF. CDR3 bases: TGTGCCAGCAGTTTCGGGCGGACCTCCTATAATTCACCCCTCCACTTT.

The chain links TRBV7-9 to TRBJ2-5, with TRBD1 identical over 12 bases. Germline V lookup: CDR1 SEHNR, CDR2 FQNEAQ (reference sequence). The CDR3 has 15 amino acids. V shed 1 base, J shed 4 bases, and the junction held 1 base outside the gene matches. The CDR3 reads CASSLGGQGAETQYF. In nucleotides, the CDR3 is TGTGCCAGCAGCTTAGGGGGACAGGGGGCAGAGACCCAGTACTTC.

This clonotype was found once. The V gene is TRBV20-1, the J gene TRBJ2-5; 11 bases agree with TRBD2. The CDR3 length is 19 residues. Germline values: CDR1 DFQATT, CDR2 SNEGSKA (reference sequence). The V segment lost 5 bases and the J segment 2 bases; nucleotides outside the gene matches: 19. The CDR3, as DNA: TGCAGTGCTCTAACCGCCGAAGGAATAAGACTAGCGGGGCAAGAGACCCAGTACTTC. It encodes CSALTAEGIRLAGQETQYF.

The CDR3 coding sequence is TGTGCCAGCAGCGGGACTAGCGGGGGGCCCTCCTACAATGAGCAGTTCTTC. Translating it yields CASSGTSGGPSYNEQFF. The chain employs TRBV7-6 and TRBJ2-1, with 15 bases identical to TRBD2. Germline lookup yields CDR1 SGHVS and CDR2 FNYEAQ. Unmatched junction bases numbered 2, after V lost 5 bases and J lost 0 bases. This CDR3 is 17 amino acids long.

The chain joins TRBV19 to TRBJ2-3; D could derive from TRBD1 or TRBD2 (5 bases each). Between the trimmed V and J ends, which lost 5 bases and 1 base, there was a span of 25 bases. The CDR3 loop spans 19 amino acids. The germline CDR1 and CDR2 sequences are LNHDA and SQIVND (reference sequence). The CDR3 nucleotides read TGTGCCAGTAGTCCGTCGAATCTCGGGGACCCTACCCGCACAGATACGCAGTATTTT. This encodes CASSPSNLGDPTRTDTQYF.

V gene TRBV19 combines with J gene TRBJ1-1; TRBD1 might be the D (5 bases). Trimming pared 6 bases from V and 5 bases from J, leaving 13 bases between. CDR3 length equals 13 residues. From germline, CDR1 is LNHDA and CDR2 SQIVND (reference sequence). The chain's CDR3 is CASRMGGWTEAFF. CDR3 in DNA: TGTGCCAGTAGGATGGGGGGATGGACTGAAGCTTTCTTT.

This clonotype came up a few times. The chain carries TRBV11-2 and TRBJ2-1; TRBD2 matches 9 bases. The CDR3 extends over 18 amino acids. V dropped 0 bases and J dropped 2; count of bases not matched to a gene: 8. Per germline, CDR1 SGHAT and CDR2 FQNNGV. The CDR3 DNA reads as TGTGCCAGCAGCTTAGAGGCTAGCGGGGTGACGACCTACAATGAGCAGTTCTTC. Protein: CASSLEASGVTTYNEQFF.

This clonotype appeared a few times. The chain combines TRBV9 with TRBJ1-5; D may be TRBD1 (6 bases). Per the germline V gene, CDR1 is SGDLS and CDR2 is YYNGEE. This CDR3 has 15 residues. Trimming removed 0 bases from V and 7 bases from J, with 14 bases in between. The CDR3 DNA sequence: TGTGCCAGCAGCGTAGATGGGGGCGCCGACCAGCCCCAGCATTTT. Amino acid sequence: CASSVDGGADQPQHF.

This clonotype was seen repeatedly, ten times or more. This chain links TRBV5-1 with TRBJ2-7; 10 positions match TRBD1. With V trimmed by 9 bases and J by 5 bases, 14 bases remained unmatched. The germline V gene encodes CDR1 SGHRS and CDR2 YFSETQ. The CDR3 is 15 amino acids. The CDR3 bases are TGCGCCAACCGCCCCCCGAGACAGGGGGCCGACGAGCAGTACTTC. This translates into CANRPPRQGADEQYF.

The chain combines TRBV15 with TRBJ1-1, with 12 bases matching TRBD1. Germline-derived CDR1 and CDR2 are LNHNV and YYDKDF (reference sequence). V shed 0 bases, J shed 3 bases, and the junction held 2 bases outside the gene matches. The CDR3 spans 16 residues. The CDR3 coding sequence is TGTGCCACCAGCAGAGATGGGACAGGGGGCTACACTGAAGCTTTCTTT. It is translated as CATSRDGTGGYTEAFF.

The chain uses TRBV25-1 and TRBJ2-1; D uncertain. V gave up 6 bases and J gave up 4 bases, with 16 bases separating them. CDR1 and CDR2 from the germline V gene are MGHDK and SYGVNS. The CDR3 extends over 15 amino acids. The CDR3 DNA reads TGTGCCAGCAGCTTAGTTCACTCTAGTTACAATGAGCAGTTCTTC. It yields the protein CASSLVHSSYNEQFF.

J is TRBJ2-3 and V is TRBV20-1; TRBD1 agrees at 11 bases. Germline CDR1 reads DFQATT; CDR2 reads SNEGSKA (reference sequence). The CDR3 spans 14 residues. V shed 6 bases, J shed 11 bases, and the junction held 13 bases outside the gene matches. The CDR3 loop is CSANRDRGVVVQYF. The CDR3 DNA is TGCAGTGCCAACCGGGACAGGGGGGTTGTGGTGCAGTATTTT.

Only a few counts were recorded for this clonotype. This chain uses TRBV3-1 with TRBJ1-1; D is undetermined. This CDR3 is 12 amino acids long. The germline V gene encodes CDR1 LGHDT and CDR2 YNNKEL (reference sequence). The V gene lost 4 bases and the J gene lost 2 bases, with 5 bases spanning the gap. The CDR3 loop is CASSPTNTEAFF. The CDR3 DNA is TGTGCCAGCAGCCCGACAAACACTGAAGCTTTCTTT. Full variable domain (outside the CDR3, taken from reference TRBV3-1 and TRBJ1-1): DTAVSQTPKYLVTQMGNDKSIKCEQNLGHDTMYWYKQDSKKFLKIMFSYNNKELIINETVPNRFSPKSPDKAHLNLHINSLELGDSAVYFCASSPTNTEAFFGQGTRLTVV.

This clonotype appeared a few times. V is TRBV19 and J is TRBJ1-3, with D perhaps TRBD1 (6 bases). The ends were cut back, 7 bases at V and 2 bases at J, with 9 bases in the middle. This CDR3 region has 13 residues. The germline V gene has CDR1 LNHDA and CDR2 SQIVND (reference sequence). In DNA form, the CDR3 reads TGTGCCAGTACAAGGGGGACTGGAAACACCATATATTTT. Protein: CASTRGTGNTIYF. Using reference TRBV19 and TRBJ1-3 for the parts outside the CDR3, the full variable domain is DGGITQSPKYLFRKEGQNVTLSCEQNLNHDAMYWYRQDPGQGLRLIYYSQIVNDFQKGDIAEGYSVSREKKESFPLTVTSAQKNPTAFYLCASTRGTGNTIYFGEGSWLTVV.

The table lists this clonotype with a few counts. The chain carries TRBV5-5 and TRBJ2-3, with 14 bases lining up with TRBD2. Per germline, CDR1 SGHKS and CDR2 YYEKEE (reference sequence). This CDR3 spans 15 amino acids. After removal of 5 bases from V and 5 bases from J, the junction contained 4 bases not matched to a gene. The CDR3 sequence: CASRPTSGGGDTQYF. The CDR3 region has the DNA TGTGCCAGCAGGCCGACTAGCGGGGGGGGAGATACGCAGTATTTT. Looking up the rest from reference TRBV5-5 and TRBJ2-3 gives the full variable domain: DAGVTQSPTHLIKTRGQQVTLRCSPISGHKSVSWYQQVLGQGPQFIFQYYEKEERGRGNFPDRFSARQFPNYSSELNVNALLLGDSALYLCASRPTSGGGDTQYFGPGTRLTVL.

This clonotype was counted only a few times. CDR3 coding DNA: TGCGCCAGCAGCTCCGACAGTTCCCTCTACGAGCAGTACTTC. Amino acid sequence: CASSSDSSLYEQYF. J is TRBJ2-7 and V is TRBV5-1; D might be TRBD1 (5 bases). Germline CDR1 SGHRS, CDR2 YFSETQ. The CDR3 covers 14 residues. The V and J ends lost 3 bases and 3 bases respectively, with 13 bases between them.

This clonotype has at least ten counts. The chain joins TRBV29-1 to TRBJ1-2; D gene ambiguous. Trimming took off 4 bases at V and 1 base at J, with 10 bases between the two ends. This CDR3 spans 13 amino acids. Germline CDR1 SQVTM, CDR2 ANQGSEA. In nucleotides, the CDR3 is TGCAGCGTTGCTCGAGAGGATAACTATGGCTACACCTTC. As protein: CSVAREDNYGYTF.

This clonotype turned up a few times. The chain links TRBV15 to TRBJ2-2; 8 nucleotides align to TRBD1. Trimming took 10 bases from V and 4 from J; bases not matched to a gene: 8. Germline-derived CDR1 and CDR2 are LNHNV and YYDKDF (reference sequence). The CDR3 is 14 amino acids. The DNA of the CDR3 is TGTGCCATCTCGGACAGGGTCGGCACCGGGGAGCTGTTTTTT. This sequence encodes CAISDRVGTGELFF. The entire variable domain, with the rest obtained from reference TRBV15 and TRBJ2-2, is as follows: DAMVIQNPRYQVTQFGKPVTLSCSQTLNHNVMYWYQQKSSQAPKLLFHYYDKDFNNEADTPDNFQSRRPNTSFCFLDIRSPGLGDTAMYLCAISDRVGTGELFFGEGSRLTVL.

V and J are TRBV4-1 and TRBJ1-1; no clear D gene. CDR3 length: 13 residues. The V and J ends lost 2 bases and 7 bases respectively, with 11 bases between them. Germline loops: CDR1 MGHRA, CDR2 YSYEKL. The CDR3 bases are TGCGCCAGCAGCCAATGGAACGGATTTGAAGCTTTCTTT. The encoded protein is CASSQWNGFEAFF.

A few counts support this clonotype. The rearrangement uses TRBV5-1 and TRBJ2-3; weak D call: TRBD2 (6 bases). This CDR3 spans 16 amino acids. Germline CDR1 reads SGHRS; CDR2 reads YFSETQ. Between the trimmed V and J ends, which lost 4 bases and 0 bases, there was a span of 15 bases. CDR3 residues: CASSRPRGASTDTQYF. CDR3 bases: TGCGCCAGCAGCCGCCCGCGGGGCGCGAGCACAGATACGCAGTATTTT.

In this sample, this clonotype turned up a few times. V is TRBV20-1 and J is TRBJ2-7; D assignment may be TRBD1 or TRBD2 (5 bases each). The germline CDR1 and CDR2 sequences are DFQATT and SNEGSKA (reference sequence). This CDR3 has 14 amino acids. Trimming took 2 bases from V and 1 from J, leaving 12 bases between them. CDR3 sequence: CSARRTWGSYEQYF. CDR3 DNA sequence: TGCAGTGCTAGAAGGACTTGGGGGTCCTACGAGCAGTACTTC.

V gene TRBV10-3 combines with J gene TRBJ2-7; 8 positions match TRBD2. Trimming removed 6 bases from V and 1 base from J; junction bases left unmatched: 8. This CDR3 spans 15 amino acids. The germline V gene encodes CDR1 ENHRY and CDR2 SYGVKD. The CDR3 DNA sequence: TGTGCCATCAGGGCGGGGATAGCGGGGTCCTACGAGCAGTACTTC. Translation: CAIRAGIAGSYEQYF.

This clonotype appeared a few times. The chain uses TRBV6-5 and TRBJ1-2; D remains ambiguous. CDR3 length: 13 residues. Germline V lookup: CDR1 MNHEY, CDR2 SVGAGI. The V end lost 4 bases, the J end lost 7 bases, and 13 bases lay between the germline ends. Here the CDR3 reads CASSSLDGFGYTF. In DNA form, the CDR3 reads TGTGCCAGCAGTTCCCTAGACGGCTTTGGCTACACCTTC.

The DNA for the CDR3 is TGTGCCATCAACGGGCGCTTGACTAGCGGGGAGATTCAATACAATGAGCAGTTCTTC. Translating it yields CAINGRLTSGEIQYNEQFF. The rearrangement links TRBV10-3 to TRBJ2-1, with 11 bases matching TRBD2. Germline V CDR1 and CDR2: ENHRY, SYGVKD. The CDR3 totals 19 residues. After removal of 7 bases from V and 4 bases from J, the junction contained 18 bases not matched to a gene.

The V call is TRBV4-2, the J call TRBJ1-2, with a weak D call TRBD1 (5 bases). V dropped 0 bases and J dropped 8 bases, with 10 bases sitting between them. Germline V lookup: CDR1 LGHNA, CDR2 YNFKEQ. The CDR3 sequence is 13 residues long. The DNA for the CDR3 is TGTGCCAGCAGCCAAGATTGGGGGGACGGCTACACCTTC. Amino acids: CASSQDWGDGYTF.

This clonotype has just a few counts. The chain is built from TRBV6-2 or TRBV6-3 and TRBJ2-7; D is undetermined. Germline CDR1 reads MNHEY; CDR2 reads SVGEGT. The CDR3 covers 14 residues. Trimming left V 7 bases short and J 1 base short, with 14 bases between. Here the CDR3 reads CASTSGPFSYEQYV. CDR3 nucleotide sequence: TGTGCCAGCACTTCGGGCCCTTTTTCCTACGAGCAGTACGTC.